Given below is one T cell receptor beta chain in context. This clone was seen more than once but under ten times. What this receptor recognizes is not known. Base quality data are lacking; no much larger clone is found one base away. TCRbeta CDR3 regions were amplified from genomic DNA by means of the immunoSEQ Assay, a bias-controlled multiplex PCR. In the original analysis: The number of nucleated cells in each sample was estimated by amplification of reference gene primers within the assay. Sequence reads were collapsed and filtered to measure the absolute abundance of every unique TCRbeta CDR3 rearrangement. Productive Simpson clonality was computed per sample as the square root of Simpson's diversity index over productive rearrangements. TCRdb carries this immuneACCESS record with in-frame sequences only. Its versions omit some clonotypes, under half of them owing to an unresolved V gene in the studies checked, with the rest unexplained. That table supplies the V and J calls and clone size; D and trimming were determined from the DNA. The sample table lists 55,000 to 65,000 clones, approximately 80% of them with a count of one. The leading ten clones occupy over 25% of the sample.

In Seattle, one collaborating source enrolled patients while the infection was active and tracked those patients longitudinally over the course of disease. The collaborating institutions used their own protocols to collect whole blood in K2EDTA tubes. For TCRbeta analysis, collaborator samples were shipped as frozen whole blood, as isolated PBMCs, or as DNA extracted from either sample type. The CDR3, cysteine through phenylalanine, is 14 amino acids long. The DNA shown is the 42-base CDR3, in frame from base 1. The data originate from a study of blood T cell repertoires in COVID-19 (dated by TCRdb to 2020 to 2021). Concerning the study at large: The collaborator samples originated in the United States, Italy and Spain and spanned the acute and convalescent phases of COVID-19. The prospective study material was composed of cDNA or gDNA derived from T cells, B-cell-depleted T cells, or PBMCs. Deeply sampled blood TCRbeta repertoires from subjects exposed to, actively infected with, or recovered from COVID-19 were included in the dataset. The repertoires were released in a freely available public database intended as a resource for research on the immune response to SARS-CoV-2. Samples came from the ongoing ImmuneRACE study (first 160 participants) plus 1,254 subjects from 6 global collaborators. A de-identified subject ID, COVID-19 status, age in years and sex were almost always included in the sample metadata. Where HLA class I and class II types were available, the types were taken from metadata supplied by the sample provider, not from assay-based typing. What the study reported, not specific to this receptor: The amount of clinical and demographic metadata varied by source and participant and was provided uncurated.

The chain is made from TRBV21-1 and TRBJ2-7; the table names TRBD1, a call not compared with the DNA. TRBV21-1 is given as a pseudogene. Sample: peripheral blood. The receptor was isolated from a man aged 55 to 70 with COVID-19, enrolled during active disease. The DNA is TGTGCCAGCAGTTGGTGGACAGGCTGGCACGAGCAGTACTTC. The resulting protein is CASSWWTGWHEQYF.